This T cell receptor beta chain was sequenced in a study of blood T cells in healthy people across ages. The second PCR ran about 6 to 11 cycles with a sample-barcoded 5' primer and J-beta primers. Each sample yielded at least 3 million CDR3-containing paired-end reads. TCRdb re-called the 5' RACE reads through MiXCR, storing one row per CDR3 protein. The sample shows about 1.8 million distinct CDR3 sequences, roughly 49% of them seen only once. A minimum of 5 micrograms of total RNA was extracted per sample. V lost 5 bases and J 3 bases, leaving 13 bases between the germline ends. CDR3 length: 13 amino acids. Germline V gives CDR1 DFQATT, CDR2 SNEGSKA (reference sequence).

Sequenced: blood. The TCR comes from a woman aged 40 to 50 in good health. V is TRBV20-1 and J is TRBJ1-2, with TRBD1 as a possible D gene (5 bases). The CDR3 protein is CSASGTEYYGYTF. The CDR3, as DNA: TGCAGTGCTTCCGGGACGGAATACTATGGCTACACCTTC.